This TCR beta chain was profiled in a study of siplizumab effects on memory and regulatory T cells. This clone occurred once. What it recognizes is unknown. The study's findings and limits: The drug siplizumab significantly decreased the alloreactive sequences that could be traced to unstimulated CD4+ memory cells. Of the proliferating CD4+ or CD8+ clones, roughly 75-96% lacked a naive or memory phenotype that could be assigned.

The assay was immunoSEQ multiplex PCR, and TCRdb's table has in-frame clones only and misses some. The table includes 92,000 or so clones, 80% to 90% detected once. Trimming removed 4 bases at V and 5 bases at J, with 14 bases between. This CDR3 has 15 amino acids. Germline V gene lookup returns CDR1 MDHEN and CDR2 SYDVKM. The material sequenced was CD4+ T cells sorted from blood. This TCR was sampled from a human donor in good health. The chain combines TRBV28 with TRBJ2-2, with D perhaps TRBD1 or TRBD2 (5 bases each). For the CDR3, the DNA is TGTGCCAGCAGTTCGGGACCTCAAGGGACCGGGGAGCTGTTTTTT. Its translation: CASSSGPQGTGELFF.